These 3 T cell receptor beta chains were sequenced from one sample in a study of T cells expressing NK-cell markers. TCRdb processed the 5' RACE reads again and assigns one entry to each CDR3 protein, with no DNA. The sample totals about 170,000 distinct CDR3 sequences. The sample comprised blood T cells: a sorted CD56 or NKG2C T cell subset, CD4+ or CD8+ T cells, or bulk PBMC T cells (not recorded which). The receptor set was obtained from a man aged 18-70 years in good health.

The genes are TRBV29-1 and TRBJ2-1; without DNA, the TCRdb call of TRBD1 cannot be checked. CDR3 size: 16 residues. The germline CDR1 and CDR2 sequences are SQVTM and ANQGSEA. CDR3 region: CSVPLTRQITDNEQFF.

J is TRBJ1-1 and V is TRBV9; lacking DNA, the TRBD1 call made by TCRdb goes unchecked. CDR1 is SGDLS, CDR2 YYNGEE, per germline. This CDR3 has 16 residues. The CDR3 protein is CASSQGVGVLGTEAFF.

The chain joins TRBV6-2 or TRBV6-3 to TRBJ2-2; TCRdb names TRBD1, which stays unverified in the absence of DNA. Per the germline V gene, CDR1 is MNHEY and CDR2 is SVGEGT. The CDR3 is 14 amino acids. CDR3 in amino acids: CASRQGADTGELFF.